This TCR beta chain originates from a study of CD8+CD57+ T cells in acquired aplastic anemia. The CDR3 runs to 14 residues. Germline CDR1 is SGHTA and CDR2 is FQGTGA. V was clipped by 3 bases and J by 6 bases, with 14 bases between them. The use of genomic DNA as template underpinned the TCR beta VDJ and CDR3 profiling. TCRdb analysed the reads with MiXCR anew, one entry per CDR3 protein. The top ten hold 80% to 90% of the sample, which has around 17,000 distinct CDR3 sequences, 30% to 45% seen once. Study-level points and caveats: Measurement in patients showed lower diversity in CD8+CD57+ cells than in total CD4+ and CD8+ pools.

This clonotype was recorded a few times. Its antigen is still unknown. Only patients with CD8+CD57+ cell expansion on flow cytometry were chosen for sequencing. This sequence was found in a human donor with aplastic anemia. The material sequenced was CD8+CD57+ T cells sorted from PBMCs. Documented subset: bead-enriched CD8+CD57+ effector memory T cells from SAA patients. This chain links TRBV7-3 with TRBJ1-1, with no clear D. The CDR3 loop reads CASSFGSRAAEAFF. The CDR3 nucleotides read TGTGCCAGCAGCTTCGGGTCCAGAGCTGCTGAAGCTTTCTTT.